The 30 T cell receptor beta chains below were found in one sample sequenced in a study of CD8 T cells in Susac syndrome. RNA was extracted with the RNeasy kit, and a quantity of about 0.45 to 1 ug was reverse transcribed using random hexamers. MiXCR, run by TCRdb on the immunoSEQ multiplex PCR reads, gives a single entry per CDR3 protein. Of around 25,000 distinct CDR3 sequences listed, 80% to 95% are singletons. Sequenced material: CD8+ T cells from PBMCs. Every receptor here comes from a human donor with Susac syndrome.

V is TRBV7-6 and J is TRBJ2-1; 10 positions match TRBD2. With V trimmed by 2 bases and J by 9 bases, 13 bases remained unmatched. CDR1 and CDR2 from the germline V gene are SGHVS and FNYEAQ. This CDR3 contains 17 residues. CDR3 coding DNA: TGTGCCAGCAGCTTAAATTATCCAAGCGGGGGGGTCATTGAGCAGTTCTTC. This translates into CASSLNYPSGGVIEQFF.

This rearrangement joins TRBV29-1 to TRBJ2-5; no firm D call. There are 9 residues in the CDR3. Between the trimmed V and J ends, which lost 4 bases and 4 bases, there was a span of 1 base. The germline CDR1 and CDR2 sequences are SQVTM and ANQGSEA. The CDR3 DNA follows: TGCAGCGTTGGAGAGACCCAGTACTTC. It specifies CSVGETQYF.

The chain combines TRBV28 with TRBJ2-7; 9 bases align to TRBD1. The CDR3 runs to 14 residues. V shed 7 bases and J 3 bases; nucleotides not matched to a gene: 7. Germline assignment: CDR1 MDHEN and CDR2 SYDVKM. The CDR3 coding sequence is TGTGCCAGCACCTTGACAGGGGGAATCTACGAGCAGTACTTC. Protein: CASTLTGGIYEQYF.

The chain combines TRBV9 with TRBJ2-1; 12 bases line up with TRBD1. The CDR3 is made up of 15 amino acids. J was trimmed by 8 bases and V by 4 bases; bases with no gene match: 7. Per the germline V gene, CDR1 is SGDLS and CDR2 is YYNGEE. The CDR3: CASSFRDRGQDEQFF. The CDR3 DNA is TGTGCCAGCAGCTTCCGGGACAGGGGGCAGGATGAGCAGTTCTTC.

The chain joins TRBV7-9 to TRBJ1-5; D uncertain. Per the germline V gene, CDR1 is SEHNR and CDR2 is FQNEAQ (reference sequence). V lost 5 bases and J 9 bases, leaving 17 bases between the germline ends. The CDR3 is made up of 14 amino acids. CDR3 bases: TGTGCCAGCAGCAATCCGGGCTCCGAGGGGCCCCAGCATTTT. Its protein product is CASSNPGSEGPQHF.

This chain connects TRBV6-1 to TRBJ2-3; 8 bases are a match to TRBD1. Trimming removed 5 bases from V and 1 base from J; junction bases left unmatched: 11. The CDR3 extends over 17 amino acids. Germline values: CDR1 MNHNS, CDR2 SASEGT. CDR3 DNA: TGTGCCAGCAGTCGGGAGACAGGGGATAGGGGCACAGATACGCAGTATTTT. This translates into CASSRETGDRGTDTQYF.

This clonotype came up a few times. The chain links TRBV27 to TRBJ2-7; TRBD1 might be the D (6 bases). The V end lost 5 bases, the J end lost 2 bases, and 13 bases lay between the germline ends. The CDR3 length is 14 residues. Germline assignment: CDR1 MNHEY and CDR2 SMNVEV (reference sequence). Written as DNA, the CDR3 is TGTGCCAGCAGTGAAGACAGGAATACCTACGAGCAGTACTTC. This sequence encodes CASSEDRNTYEQYF.

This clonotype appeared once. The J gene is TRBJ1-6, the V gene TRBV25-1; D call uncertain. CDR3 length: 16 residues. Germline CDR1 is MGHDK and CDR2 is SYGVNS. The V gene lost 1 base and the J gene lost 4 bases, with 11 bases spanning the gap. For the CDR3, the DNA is TGTGCCAGCAGTGAATGGGAAAGTACTTATAATTCACCCCTCCACTTT. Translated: CASSEWESTYNSPLHF.

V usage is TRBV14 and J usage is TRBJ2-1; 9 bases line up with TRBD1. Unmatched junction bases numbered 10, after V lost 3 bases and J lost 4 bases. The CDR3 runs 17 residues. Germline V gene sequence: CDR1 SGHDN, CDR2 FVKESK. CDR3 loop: CASSHVLPGQGYNEQFF. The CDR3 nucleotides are TGTGCCAGCAGCCACGTACTCCCGGGACAGGGATACAATGAGCAGTTCTTC.

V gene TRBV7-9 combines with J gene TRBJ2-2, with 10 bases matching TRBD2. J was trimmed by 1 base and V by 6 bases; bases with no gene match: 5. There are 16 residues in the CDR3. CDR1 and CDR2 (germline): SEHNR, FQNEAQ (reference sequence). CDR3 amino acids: CASRTGTSENTGELFF. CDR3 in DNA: TGTGCCAGCAGGACCGGGACTAGCGAGAACACCGGGGAGCTGTTTTTT.

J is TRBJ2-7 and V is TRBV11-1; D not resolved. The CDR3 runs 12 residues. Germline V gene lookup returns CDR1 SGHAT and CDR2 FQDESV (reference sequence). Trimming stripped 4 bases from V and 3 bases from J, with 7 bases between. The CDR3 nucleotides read TGTGCCAGCAGCTCTGGGATCTACGAGCAGTACTTC. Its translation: CASSSGIYEQYF.

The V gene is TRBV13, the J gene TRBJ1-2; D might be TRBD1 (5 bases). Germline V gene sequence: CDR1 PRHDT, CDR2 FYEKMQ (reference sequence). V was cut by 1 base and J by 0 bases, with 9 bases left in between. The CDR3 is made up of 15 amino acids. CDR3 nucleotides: TGTGCCAGCAGCTTAGAAGGGACCCCTAACTATGGCTACACCTTC. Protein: CASSLEGTPNYGYTF.

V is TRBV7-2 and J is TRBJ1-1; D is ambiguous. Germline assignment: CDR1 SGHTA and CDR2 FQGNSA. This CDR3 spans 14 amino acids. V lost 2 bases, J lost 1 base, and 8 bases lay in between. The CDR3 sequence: CASSLHSPNTEAFF. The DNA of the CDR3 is TGTGCCAGCAGCTTACACAGCCCGAACACTGAAGCTTTCTTT.

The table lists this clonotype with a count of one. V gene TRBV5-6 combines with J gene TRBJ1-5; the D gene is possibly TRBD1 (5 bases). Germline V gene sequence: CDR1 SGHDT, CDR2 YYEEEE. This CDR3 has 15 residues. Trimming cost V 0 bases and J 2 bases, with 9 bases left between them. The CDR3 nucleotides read TGTGCCAGCAGCTTGGCGGGGGGAGGCAATCAGCCCCAGCATTTT. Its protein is CASSLAGGGNQPQHF.

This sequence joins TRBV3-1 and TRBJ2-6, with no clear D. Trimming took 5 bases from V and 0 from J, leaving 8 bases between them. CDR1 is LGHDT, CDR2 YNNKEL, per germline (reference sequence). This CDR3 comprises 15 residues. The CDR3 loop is CASSIGSSGANVLTF. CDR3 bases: TGTGCCAGCAGCATAGGTAGCTCTGGGGCCAACGTCCTGACTTTC.

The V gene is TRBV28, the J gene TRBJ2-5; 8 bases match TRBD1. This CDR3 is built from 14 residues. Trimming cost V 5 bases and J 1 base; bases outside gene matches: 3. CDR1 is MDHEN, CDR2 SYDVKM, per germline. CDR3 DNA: TGTGCCAGCAGTCTGACAGGGGCCCAAGAGACCCAGTACTTC. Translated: CASSLTGAQETQYF.

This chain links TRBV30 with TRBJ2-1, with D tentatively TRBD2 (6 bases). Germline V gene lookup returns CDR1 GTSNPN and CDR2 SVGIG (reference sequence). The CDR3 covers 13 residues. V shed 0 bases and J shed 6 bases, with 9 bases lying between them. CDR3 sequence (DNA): TGTGCCTGGAGTGTACAAGCGGGCAATGAGCAGTTCTTC. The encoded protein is CAWSVQAGNEQFF.

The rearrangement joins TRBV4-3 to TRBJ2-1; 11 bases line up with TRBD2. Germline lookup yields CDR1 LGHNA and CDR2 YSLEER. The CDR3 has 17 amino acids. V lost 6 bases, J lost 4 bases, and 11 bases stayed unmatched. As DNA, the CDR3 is TGCGCCAGCAGTGTAGACATAGCGGGGGGGAGATACAATGAGCAGTTCTTC. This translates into CASSVDIAGGRYNEQFF.

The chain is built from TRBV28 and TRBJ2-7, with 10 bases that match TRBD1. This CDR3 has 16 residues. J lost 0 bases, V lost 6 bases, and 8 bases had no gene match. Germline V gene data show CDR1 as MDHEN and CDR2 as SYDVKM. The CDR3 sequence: CASSSTDRGYSYEQYF. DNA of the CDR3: TGTGCCAGCAGCTCGACGGACAGGGGGTACTCCTACGAGCAGTACTTC.

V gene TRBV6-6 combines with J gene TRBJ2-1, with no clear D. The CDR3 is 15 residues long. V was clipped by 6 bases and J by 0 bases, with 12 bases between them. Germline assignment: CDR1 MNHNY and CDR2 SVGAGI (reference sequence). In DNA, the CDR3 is TGTGCCAGCAGCCTCCGGGCCTACTCCTACAATGAGCAGTTCTTC. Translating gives CASSLRAYSYNEQFF.

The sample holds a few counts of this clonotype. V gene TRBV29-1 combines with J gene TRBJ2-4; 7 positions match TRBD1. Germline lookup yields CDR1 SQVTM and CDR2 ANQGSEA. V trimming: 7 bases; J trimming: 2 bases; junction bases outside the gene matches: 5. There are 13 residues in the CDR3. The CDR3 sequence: CSANRGPKNIQYF. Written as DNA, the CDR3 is TGCAGCGCAAACAGGGGACCCAAAAACATTCAGTACTTC.

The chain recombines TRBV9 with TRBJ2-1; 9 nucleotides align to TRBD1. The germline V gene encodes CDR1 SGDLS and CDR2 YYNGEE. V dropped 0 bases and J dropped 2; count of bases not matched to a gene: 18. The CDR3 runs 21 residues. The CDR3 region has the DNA TGTGCCAGCAGCGTAGGGTTAGTCGGGACAGGGAAGAGCCGCACCTACAATGAGCAGTTCTTC. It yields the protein CASSVGLVGTGKSRTYNEQFF.

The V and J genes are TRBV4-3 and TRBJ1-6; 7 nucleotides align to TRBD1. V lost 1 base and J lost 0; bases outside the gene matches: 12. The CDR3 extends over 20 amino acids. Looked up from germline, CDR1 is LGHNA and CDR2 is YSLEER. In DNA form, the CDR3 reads TGCGCCAGCAGCCAAGGCACAGGGGATGGTGTAAGCTCCTATAATTCACCCCTCCACTTT. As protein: CASSQGTGDGVSSYNSPLHF.

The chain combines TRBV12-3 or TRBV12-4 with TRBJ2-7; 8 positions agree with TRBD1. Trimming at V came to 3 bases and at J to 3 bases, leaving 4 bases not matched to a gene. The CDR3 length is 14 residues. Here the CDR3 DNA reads TGTGCCAGCAGTTTCGGACAGGGTGGCTACGAGCAGTACTTC. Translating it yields CASSFGQGGYEQYF.

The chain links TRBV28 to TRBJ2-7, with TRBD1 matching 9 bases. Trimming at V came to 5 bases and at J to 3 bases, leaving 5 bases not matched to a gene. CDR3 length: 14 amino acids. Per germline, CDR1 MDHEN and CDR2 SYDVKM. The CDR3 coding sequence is TGTGCCAGCAGTCCGGGACAGGGTATCTACGAGCAGTACTTC. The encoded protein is CASSPGQGIYEQYF. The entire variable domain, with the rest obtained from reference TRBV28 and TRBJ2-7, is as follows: DVKVTQSSRYLVKRTGEKVFLECVQDMDHENMFWYRQDPGLGLRLIYFSYDVKMKEKGDIPEGYSVSREKKERFSLILESASTNQTSMYLCASSPGQGIYEQYFGPGTRLTVT.

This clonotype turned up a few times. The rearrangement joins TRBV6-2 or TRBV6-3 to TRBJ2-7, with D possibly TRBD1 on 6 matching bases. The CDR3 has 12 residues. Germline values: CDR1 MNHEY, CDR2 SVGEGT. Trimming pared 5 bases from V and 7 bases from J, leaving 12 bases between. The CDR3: CASSRDNTEQYF. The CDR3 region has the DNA TGTGCCAGCAGTCGGGACAACACTGAGCAGTACTTC.

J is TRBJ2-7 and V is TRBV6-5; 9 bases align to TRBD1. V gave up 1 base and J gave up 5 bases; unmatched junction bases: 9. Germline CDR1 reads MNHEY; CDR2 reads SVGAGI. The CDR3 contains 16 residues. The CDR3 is CASSYFDRGTVDEQYF. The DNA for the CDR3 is TGTGCCAGCAGTTACTTCGACAGGGGGACGGTAGACGAGCAGTACTTC.

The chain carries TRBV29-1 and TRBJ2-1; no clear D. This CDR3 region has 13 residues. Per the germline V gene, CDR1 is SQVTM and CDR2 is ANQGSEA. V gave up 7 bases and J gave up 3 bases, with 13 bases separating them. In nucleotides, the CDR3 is TGCAGCGGACGGCCTCTTAACTACAATGAGCAGTTCTTC. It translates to CSGRPLNYNEQFF.

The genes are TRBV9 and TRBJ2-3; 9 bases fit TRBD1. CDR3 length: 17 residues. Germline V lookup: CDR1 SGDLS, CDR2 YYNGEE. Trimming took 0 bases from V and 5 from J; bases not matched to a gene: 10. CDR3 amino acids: CASSVATRGDREDTQYF. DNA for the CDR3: TGTGCCAGCAGCGTAGCTACCAGAGGGGACAGGGAAGATACGCAGTATTTT.

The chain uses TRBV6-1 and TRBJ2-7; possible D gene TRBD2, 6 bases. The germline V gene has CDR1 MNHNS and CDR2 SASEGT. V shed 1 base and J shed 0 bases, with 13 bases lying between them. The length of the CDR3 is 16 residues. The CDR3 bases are TGTGCCAGCAGTGAAGAAACGGGGGTTCCCTCCTACGAGCAGTACTTC. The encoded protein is CASSEETGVPSYEQYF.